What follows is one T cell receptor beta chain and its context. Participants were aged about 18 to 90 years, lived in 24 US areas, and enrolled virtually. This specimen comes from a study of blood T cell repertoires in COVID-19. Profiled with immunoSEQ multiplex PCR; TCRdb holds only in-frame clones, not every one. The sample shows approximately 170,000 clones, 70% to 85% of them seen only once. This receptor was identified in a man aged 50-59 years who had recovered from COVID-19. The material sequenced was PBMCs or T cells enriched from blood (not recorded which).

The CDR3 DNA is TGTGCCAGCTCACCCGGCAGGGTTGGGGAGCAGTACTTC. It encodes CASSPGRVGEQYF. The chain links TRBV18 to TRBJ2-7; maybe TRBD1 (5 bases). The V end was cut by 3 bases, the J end by 7 bases, with 13 bases between. The germline V gene has CDR1 KGHSH and CDR2 LQKENI. The CDR3 contains 13 residues.